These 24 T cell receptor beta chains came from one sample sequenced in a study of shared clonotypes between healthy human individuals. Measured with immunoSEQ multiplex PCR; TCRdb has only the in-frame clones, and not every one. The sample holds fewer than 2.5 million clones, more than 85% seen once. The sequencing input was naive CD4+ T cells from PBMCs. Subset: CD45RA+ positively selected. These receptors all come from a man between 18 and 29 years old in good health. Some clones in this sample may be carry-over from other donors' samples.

Written as DNA, the CDR3 is TGTGCCAGCAGCACCCGACTAGCGGGAGGGGGTGGGGAGCAGTTCTTC. As protein: CASSTRLAGGGGEQFF. V and J are TRBV9 and TRBJ2-1; 14 nucleotides align to TRBD2. The CDR3 is made up of 16 amino acids. The junction had 10 bases not matched to a gene; V was cut back by 4 bases and J by 10 bases. Germline CDR1 reads SGDLS; CDR2 reads YYNGEE.

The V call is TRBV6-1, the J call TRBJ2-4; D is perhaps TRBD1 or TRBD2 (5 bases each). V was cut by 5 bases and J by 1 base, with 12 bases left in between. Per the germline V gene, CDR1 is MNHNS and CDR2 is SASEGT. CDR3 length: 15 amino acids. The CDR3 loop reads CASSPIWGAKNIQYF. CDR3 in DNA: TGTGCCAGCAGTCCGATTTGGGGGGCCAAAAACATTCAGTACTTC.

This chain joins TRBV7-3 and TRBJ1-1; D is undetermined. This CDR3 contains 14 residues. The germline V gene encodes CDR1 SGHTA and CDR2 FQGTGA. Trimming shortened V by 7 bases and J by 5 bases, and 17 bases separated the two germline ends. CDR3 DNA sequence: TGTGCCAGCACCCAAGGCGGGCTCGGGACTGAAGCTTTCTTT. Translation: CASTQGGLGTEAFF.

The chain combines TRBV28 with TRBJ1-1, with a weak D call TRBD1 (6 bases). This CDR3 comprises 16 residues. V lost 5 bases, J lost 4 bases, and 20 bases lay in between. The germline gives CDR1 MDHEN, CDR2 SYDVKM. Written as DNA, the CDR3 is TGTGCCAGCAGTCTCCCGGGGGGGCGTGAAGGCACTGAAGCTTTCTTT. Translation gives CASSLPGGREGTEAFF.

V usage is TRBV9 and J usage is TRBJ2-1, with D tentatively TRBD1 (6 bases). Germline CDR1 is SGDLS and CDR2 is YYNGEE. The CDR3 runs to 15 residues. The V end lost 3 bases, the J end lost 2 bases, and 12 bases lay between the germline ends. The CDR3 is CASSATGTPYNEQFF. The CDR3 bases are TGTGCCAGCAGCGCGACCGGGACACCCTACAATGAGCAGTTCTTC.

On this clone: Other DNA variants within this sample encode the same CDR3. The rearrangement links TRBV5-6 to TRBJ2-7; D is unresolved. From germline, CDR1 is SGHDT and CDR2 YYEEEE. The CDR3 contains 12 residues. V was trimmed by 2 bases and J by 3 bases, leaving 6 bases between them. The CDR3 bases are TGTGCCAGCAGCTTTTACGGCTACGAGCAGTACTTC. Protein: CASSFYGYEQYF.

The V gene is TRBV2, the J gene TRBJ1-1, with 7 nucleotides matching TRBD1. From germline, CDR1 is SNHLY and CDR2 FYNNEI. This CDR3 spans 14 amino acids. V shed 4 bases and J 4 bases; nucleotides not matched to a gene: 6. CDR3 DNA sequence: TGTGCCAGCAGTGCCAGGGGGTTTTTCACTGAAGCTTTCTTT. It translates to CASSARGFFTEAFF.

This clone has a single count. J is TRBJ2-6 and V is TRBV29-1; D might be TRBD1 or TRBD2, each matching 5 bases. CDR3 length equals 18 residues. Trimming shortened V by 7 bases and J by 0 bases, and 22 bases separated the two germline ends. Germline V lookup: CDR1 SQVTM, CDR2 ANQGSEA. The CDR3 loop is CSAQSRDGLNSGANVLTF. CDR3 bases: TGCAGCGCTCAATCCCGGGACGGATTGAACTCTGGGGCCAACGTCCTGACTTTC.

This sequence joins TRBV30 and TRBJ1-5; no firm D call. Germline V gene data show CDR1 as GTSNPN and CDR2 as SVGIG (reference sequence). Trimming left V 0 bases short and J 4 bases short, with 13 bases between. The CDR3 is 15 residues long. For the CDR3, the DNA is TGTGCCTGGAGTGTAGGAACAGCGCGAAATCAGCCCCAGCATTTT. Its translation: CAWSVGTARNQPQHF.

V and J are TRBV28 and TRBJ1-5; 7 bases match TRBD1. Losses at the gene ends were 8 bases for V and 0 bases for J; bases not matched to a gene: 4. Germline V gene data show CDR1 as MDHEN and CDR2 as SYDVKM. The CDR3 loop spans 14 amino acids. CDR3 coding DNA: TGTGCCAGCGGAAACAGGGGTAGCAATCAGCCCCAGCATTTT. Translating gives CASGNRGSNQPQHF.

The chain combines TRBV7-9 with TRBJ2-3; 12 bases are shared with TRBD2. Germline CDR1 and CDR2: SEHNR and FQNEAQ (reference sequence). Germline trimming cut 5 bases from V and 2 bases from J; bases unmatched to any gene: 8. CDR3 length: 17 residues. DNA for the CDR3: TGTGCCAGCAGCCCCACTTGGACTAGCGGGAACACAGATACGCAGTATTTT. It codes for CASSPTWTSGNTDTQYF.

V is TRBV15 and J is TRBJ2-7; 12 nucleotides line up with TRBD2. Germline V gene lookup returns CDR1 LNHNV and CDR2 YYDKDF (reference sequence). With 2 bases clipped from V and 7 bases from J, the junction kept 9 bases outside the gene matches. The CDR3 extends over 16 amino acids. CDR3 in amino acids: CATSRTLAGGPSEQYF. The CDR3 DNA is TGTGCCACCAGCAGAACTCTAGCGGGAGGGCCGTCGGAGCAGTACTTC.

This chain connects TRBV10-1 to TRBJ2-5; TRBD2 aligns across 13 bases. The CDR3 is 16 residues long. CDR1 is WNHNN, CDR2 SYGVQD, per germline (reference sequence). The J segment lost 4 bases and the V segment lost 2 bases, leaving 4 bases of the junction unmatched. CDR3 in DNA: TGCGCCAGCAGTGAGGGGACTAGCGGGAATTTAGAGACCCAGTACTTC. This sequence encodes CASSEGTSGNLETQYF.

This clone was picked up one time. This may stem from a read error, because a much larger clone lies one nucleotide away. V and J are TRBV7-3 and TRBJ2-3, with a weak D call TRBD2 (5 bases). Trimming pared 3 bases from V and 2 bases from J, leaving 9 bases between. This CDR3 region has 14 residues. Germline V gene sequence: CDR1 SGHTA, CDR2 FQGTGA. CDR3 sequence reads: CASSFDGNTDTQYF. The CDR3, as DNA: TGTGCCAGCAGCTTCGACGGGAACACAGATACGCAGTATTTT.

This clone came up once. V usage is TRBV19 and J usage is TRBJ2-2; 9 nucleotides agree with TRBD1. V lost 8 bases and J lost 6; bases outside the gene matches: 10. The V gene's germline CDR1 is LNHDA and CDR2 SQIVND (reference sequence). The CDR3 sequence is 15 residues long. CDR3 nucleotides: TGTGCCAGTCGCATAGGGACAGGGTCGGCCGGGGAGCTGTTTTTT. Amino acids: CASRIGTGSAGELFF.

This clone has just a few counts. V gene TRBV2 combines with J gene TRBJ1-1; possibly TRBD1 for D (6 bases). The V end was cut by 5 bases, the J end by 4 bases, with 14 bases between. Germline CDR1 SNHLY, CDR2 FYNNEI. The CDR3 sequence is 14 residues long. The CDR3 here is CASSYRALGTEAFF. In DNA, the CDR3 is TGTGCCAGCAGTTACAGGGCTTTGGGCACTGAAGCTTTCTTT.

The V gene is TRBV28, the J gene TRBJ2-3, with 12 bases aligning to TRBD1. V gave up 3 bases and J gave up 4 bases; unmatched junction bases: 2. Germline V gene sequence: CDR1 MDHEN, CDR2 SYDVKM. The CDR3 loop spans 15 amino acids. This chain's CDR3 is CASSLGQGAPDTQYF. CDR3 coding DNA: TGTGCCAGCAGTTTGGGACAGGGGGCCCCAGATACGCAGTATTTT.

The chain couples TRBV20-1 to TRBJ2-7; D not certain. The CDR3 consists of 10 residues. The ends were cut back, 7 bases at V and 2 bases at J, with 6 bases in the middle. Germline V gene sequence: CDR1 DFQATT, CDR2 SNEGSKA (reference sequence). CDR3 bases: TGCAGTGTTCCCGCCTACGAGCAGTACTTC. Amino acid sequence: CSVPAYEQYF.

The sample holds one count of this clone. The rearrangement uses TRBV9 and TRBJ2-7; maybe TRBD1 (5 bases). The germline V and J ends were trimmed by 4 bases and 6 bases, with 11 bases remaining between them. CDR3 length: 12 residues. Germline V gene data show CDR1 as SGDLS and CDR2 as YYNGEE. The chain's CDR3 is CASSPNRIEQYF. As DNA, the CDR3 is TGTGCCAGCAGCCCTAACAGGATCGAGCAGTACTTC.

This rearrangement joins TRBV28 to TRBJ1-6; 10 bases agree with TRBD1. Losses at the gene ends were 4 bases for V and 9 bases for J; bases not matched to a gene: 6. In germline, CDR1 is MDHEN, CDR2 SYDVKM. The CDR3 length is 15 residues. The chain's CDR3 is CASSWRDRGVSPLHF. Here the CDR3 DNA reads TGTGCCAGCAGTTGGAGGGACAGGGGTGTTTCACCCCTCCACTTT. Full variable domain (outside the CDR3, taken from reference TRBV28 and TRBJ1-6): DVKVTQSSRYLVKRTGEKVFLECVQDMDHENMFWYRQDPGLGLRLIYFSYDVKMKEKGDIPEGYSVSREKKERFSLILESASTNQTSMYLCASSWRDRGVSPLHFGNGTRLTVT.

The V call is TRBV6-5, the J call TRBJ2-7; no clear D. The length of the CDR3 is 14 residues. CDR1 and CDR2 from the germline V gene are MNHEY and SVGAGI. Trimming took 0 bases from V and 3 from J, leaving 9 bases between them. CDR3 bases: TGTGCCAGCAGTTACTCCCGACAACTCTACGAGCAGTACTTC. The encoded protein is CASSYSRQLYEQYF.

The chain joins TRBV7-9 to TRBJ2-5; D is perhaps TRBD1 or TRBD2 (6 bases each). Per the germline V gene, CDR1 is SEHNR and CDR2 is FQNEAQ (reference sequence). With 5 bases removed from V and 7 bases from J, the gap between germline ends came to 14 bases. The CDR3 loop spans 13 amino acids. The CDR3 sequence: CASSTGGGPTQYF. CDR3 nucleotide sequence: TGTGCCAGCAGCACAGGAGGGGGACCGACCCAGTACTTC.

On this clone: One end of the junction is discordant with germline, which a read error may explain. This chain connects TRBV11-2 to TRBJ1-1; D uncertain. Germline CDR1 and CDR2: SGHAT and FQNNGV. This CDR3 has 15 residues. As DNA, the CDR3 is TGTGCCAGCAGCTTAGTGAAGGGTAGGAACCCTGAAGCTTTCTTT. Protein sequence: CASSLVKGRNPEAFF.

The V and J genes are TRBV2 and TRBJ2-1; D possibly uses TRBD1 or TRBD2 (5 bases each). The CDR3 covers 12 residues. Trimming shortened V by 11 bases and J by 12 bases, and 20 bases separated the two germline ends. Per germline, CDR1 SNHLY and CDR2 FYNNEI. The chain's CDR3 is CAGTREPEAQFF. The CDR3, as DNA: TGTGCCGGGACCCGGGAACCGGAGGCGCAGTTCTTC.